The sequence of this TCR beta chain was determined in a study of blood T cell repertoires in COVID-19. Study in general: Researchers got acute and convalescent COVID-19 samples from the United States, Italy and Spain. Sources were T cells, B-cell-depleted T cells, or PBMCs; the material itself was cDNA or gDNA.

This clone was found many times. Original processing methods: Amplification of reference gene primers was used by the study to estimate nucleated cell counts. Libraries were prepared by immunoSEQ multiplex PCR; TCRdb keeps only in-frame clonotypes and omits some of them. V and J calls and clone size are as listed in that table; D and trimming were resolved from the DNA. The repertoire consists of around 65,000 clones, with approximately 80% occurring once and the leading ten covering 15% to 20%. CDR3 length: 13 residues. Germline lookup yields CDR1 SEHNR and CDR2 FQNEAQ (reference sequence). V shed 1 base and J shed 9 bases, with 13 bases lying between them.

The clonotype was recovered from a man in his sixties with acute or convalescent COVID-19. The rearrangement uses TRBV7-9 and TRBJ2-7; unclear D gene. Sequences were obtained from peripheral blood. The CDR3, as DNA: TGTGCCAGCAGCTTAGACAGTATGTTCTGGCAGTACTTC. Translating gives CASSLDSMFWQYF.